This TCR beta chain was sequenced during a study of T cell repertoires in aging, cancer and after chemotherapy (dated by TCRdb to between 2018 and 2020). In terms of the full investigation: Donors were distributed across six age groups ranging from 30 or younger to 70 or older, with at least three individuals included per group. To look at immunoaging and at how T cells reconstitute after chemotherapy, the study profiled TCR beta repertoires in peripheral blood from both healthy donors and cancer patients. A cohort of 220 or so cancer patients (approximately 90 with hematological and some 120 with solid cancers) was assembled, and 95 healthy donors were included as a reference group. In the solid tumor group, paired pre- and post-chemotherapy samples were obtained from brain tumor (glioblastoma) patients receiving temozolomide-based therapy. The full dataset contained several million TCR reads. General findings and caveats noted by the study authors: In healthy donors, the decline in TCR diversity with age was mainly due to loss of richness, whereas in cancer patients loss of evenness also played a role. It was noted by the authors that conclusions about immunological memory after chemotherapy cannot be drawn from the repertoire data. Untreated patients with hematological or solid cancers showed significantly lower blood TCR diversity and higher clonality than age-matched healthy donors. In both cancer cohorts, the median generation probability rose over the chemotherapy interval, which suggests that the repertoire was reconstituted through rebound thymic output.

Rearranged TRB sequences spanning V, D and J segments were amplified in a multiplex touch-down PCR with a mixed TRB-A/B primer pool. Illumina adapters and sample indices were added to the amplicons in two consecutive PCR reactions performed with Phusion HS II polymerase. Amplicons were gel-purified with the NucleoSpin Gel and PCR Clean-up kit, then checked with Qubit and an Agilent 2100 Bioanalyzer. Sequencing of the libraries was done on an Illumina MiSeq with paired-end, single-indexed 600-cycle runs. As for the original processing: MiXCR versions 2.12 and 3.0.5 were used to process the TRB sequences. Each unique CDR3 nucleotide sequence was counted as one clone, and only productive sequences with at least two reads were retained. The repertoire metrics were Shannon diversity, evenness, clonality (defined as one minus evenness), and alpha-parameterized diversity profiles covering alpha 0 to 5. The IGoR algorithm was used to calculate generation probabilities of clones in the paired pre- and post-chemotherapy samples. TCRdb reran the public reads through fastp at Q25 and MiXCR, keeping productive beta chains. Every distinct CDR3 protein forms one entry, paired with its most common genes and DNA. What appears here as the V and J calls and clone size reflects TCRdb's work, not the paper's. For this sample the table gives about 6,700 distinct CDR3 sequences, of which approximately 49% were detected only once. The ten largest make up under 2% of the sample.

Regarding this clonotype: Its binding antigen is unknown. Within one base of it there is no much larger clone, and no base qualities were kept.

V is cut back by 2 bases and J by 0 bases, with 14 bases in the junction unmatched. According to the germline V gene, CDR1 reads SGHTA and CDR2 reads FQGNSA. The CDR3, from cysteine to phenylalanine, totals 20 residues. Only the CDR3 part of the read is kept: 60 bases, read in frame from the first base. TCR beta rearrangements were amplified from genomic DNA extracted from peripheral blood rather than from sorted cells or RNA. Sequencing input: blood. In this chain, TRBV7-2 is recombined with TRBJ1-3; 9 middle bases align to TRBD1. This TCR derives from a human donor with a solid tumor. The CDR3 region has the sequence CASSLYGTGIVGNSGNTIYF. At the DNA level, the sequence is TGTGCCAGCAGCTTATACGGGACAGGGATCGTCGGAAACTCTGGAAACACCATATATTTT.